A selection of T cell receptor beta chains follows, all from one sample in a study of blood T cell repertoires in COVID-19. Sequencing used immunoSEQ multiplex PCR; TCRdb keeps in-frame clones, though not all of them. The sample has 650,000 to 800,000 clones, more than 80% seen once; the top ten hold around 0.3%. Sample: peripheral blood. The receptors stem from a woman younger than 30 with acute or convalescent COVID-19. Each CDR3 is given with its conserved first and last residue. A D gene is named only where the DNA matches it firmly. Not every row has a clone size; where given, it reads once, few, many or a size class.

abundance	v_gene	d_gene	j_gene	CDR3nt	CDR3aa
-	TRBV5-1	-	TRBJ2-7	TGCGCCAGCAGCATCATGGACACCTCCTACGAGCAGTACTTC	CASSIMDTSYEQYF
-	TRBV6-5	-	TRBJ1-5	TGTGCCAGCAGTTATCTCGGGAGCAATCAGCCCCAGCATTTT	CASSYLGSNQPQHF
once	TRBV7-9	-	TRBJ1-1	TGTGCCAGCAGGCTCGCTCAGGGGTTTGAAGCTTTCTTT	CASRLAQGFEAFF
-	TRBV2	-	TRBJ2-7	TGTGCCACCTCGGCACGGGGAAGCATCTACGAGCAGTACTTC	CATSARGSIYEQYF
-	TRBV6-1	-	TRBJ2-4	TGTGCCAGCAGTGAAGTTCAGGGTTATTCCTACATTCAGTACTTC	CASSEVQGYSYIQYF
-	TRBV3-1/TRBV3-2	-	TRBJ1-4	TGTGCCAGCAGCCAGTGGAGAGGTAATGAAAAACTGTTTTTT	CASSQWRGNEKLFF
-	TRBV2	TRBD2	TRBJ2-1	TGTGCCAGCAGTGGCCGACTAGCGGGGGGATACAATGAGCAGTTCTTC	CASSGRLAGGYNEQFF
-	TRBV4-3	TRBD2	TRBJ2-1	TGCGCCAGCAGCCAATTTTCCCCCAGTAGCGGGGTATACAATGAGCAGTTCTTC	CASSQFSPSSGVYNEQFF
-	TRBV6-4	TRBD1	TRBJ2-3	TGTGCCAGCAGTGACGGCGGACAGGGCCCAGATACGCAGTATTTT	CASSDGGQGPDTQYF
-	TRBV15	TRBD1	TRBJ1-5	TGTGCCACCAGCAGAGGGAACGACAGGGCTCAGCCCCAGCATTTT	CATSRGNDRAQPQHF
-	TRBV9	-	TRBJ2-2	TGTGCCAGCAGCGTAGACGGGACTGCGAACACCGGGGAGCTGTTTTTT	CASSVDGTANTGELFF
-	TRBV7-9	-	TRBJ2-7	TGTGCCAGCAGCCCCGATTCAGGAGGTTCCTACGAGCAGTACTTC	CASSPDSGGSYEQYF
-	TRBV13	-	TRBJ1-1	TGTGCCAGCAGCTTAGTTCCAGGGGCGAAGGTGAACACTGAAGCTTTCTTT	CASSLVPGAKVNTEAFF
-	TRBV15	-	TRBJ1-2	TGTGCCACCAGCAGAGATACCGTCGGGGGAGAAGGCTACACCTTC	CATSRDTVGGEGYTF
-	TRBV6-5	-	TRBJ1-5	TGTGCCAGCAGCGCCCAAACGGGGGGCCTTCAGCCCCAGCATTTT	CASSAQTGGLQPQHF
-	TRBV6-5	-	TRBJ1-2	TGTGCCAGCAGCTCCCCCACAGGCAGCTACACCTTC	CASSSPTGSYTF
-	TRBV24-1	-	TRBJ1-3	TGTGCCACCAGTGATCCCAACTCTGGAAACACCATATATTTT	CATSDPNSGNTIYF
-	TRBV30	TRBD1	TRBJ1-4	TGTGCCTGGAGTCGGGACAGGGGAGGTGAAAAACTGTTTTTT	CAWSRDRGGEKLFF
once	TRBV6-5	-	TRBJ1-1	TGTGCCAGCGGGGGCCTCGGGGCTTTCTTT	CASGGLGAFF
-	TRBV6-5	TRBD1	TRBJ1-2	TGTGCCAGCAGTCGAGGGACAGATTTTAACTATGGCTACACCTTC	CASSRGTDFNYGYTF